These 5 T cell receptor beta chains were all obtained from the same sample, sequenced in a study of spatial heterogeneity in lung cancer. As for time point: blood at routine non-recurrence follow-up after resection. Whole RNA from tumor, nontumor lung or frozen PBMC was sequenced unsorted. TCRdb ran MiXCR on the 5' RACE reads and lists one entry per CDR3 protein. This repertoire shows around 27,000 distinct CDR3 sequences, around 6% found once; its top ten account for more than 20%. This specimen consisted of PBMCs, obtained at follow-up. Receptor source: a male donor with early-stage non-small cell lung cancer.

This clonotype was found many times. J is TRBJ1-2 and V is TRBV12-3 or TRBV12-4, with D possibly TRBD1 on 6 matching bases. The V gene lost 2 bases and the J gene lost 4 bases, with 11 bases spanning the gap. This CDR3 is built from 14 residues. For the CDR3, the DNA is TGTGCCAGCAGTTTAAGGGGGGACGGCTATGGCTACACCTTC. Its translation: CASSLRGDGYGYTF.

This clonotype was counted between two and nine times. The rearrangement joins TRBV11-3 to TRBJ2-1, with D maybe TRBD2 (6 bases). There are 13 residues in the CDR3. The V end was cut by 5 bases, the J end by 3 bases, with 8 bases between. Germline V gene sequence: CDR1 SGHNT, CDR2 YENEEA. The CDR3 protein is CASSRDFYNEQFF. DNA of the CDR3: TGTGCCAGCAGCCGGGACTTCTACAATGAGCAGTTCTTC.

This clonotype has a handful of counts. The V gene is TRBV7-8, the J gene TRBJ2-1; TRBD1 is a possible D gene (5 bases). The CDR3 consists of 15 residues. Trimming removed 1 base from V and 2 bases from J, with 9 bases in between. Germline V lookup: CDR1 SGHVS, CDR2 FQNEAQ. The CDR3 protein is CASSLVVRAYNEQFF. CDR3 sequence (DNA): TGTGCCAGCAGCTTAGTGGTCAGGGCCTACAATGAGCAGTTCTTC.

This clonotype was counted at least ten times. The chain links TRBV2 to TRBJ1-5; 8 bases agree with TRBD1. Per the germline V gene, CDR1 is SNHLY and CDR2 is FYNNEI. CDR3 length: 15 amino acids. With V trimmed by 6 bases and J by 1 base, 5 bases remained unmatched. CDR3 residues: CASSRRQGSNQPQHF. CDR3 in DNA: TGTGCCAGCAGCCGCAGACAGGGGAGCAATCAGCCCCAGCATTTT.

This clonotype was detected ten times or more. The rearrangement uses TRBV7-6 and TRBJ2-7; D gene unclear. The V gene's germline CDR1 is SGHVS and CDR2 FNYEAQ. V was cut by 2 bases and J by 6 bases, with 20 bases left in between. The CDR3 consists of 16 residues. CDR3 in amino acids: CASSLSGPETQLEQYF. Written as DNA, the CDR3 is TGTGCCAGCAGCTTATCCGGTCCCGAGACCCAACTCGAGCAGTACTTC.